Each of the 2 T cell receptor beta chains below was sequenced from the same sample in a study of T-cell reconstitution after alpha-beta-depleted transplantation in children. Unique molecular identifiers featured in how the TCRbeta library was prepared. From the PCR reads, TCRdb called clonotypes with MiXCR, one entry per CDR3 protein. The sample comprises hundreds of thousands of distinct CDR3 sequences, roughly 16% of which are singletons, and roughly 40% rests with the top ten. Sequencing used PBMCs, mostly from graft donor cells, obtained 360 days after TCRalphabeta/CD19-depleted stem cell transplant. These receptors originate from a male patient between 2 and 10 years old who had a stem cell transplant for acute lymphoblastic leukemia, so the T cells may come from the graft donor.

The CDR3 coding sequence is TGTGCCTGGAGCCCGCCCGGGACTAGCCGCAAGTACTTC. It encodes CAWSPPGTSRKYF. The chain couples TRBV30 to TRBJ2-7; 9 bases agree with TRBD2. Germline trimming cut 3 bases from V and 11 bases from J; bases unmatched to any gene: 11. CDR1 and CDR2 (germline): GTSNPN, SVGIG (reference sequence). CDR3 size: 13 residues. The variable domain in full, completed from reference TRBV30 and TRBJ2-7, reads SQTIHQWPATLVQPVGSPLSLECTVEGTSNPNLYWYRQAAGRGLQLLFYSVGIGQISSEVPQNLSASRPQDRQFILSSKKLLLSDSGFYLCAWSPPGTSRKYFGPGTRLTVT.

This clonotype occurred a few times. The chain uses TRBV20-1 and TRBJ2-5; D possibly matches TRBD1 or TRBD2 (5 bases each). This CDR3 has 12 residues. Trimming cost V 3 bases and J 1 base, with 6 bases left between them. Germline lookup yields CDR1 DFQATT and CDR2 SNEGSKA (reference sequence). CDR3 bases: TGCAGTGCTAGCGGGACCCAAGAGACCCAGTACTTC. It encodes CSASGTQETQYF.